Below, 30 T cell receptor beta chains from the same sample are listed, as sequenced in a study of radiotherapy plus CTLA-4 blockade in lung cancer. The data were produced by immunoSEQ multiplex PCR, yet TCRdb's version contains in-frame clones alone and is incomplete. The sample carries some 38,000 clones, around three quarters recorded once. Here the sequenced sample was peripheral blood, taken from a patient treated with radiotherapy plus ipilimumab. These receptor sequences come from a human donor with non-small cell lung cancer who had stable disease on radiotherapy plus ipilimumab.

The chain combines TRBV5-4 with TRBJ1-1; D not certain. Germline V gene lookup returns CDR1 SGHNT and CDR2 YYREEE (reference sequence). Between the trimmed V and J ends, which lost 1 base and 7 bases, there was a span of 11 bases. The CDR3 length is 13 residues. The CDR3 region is CASSLSYSGEAFF. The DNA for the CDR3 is TGTGCCAGCAGCTTGTCGTACAGCGGTGAAGCTTTCTTT.

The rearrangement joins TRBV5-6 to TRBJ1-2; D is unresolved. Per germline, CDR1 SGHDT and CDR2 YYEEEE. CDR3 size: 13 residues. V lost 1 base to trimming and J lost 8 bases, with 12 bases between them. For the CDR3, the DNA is TGTGCCAGCAGCTTGAAAAGGGCGGAGGGCTACACCTTC. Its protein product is CASSLKRAEGYTF. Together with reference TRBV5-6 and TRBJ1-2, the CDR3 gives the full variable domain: DAGVTQSPTHLIKTRGQQVTLRCSPKSGHDTVSWYQQALGQGPQFIFQYYEEEERQRGNFPDRFSGHQFPNYSSELNVNALLLGDSALYLCASSLKRAEGYTFGSGTRLTVV.

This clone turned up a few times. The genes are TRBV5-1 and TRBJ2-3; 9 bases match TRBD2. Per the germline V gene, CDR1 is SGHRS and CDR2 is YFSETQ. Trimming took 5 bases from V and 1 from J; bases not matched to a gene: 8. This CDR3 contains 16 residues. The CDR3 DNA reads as TGCGCCAGCAGAGTGGCCCCTAGCGGGGGCACAGATACGCAGTATTTT. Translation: CASRVAPSGGTDTQYF.

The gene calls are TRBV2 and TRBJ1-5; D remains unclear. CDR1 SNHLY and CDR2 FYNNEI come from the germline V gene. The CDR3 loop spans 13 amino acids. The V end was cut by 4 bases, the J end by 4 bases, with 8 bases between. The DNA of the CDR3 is TGTGCCAGCAGTGTGTATAGAAATCAGCCCCAGCATTTT. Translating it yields CASSVYRNQPQHF.

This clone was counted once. The CDR3 DNA follows: TGCAGCGTTGTGGGGACCTTTAGACTCGAGGCTTTCTTT. It specifies CSVVGTFRLEAFF. The V call is TRBV29-1, the J call TRBJ1-1, with TRBD1 as a possible D gene (5 bases). Germline loops: CDR1 SQVTM, CDR2 ANQGSEA. Trimming took 4 bases from V and 11 from J, leaving 20 bases between them. The CDR3 contains 13 residues. The variable domain in full, completed from reference TRBV29-1 and TRBJ1-1, reads SAVISQKPSRDICQRGTSLTIQCQVDSQVTMMFWYRQQPGQSLTLIATANQGSEATYESGFVIDKFPISRPNLTFSTLTVSNMSPEDSSIYLCSVVGTFRLEAFFGQGTRLTVV.

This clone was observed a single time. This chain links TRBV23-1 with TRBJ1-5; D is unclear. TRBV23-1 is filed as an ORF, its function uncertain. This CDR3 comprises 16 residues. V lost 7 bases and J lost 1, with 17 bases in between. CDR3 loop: CASTPSGMGSNQPQHF. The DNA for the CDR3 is TGCGCCAGCACTCCCTCTGGGATGGGGAGCAATCAGCCCCAGCATTTT.

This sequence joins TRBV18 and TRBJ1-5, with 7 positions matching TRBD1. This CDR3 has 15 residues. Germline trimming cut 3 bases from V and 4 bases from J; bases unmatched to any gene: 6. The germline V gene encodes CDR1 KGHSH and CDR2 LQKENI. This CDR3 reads CASSPRDSGNQPQHF. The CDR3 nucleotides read TGTGCCAGCTCACCTCGGGACAGTGGGAATCAGCCCCAGCATTTT.

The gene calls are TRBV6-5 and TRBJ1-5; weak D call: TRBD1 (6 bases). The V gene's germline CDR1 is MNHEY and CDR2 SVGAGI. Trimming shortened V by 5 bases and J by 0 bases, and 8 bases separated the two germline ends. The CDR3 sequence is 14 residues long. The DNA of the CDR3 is TGTGCCAGCAGTGTGGGACATAGCAATCAGCCCCAGCATTTT. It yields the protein CASSVGHSNQPQHF.

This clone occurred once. The CDR3 spells CASSMRGDSGELFF. The CDR3 region has the DNA TGTGCCAGTAGTATGAGGGGTGATAGCGGGGAGCTGTTTTTT. The chain recombines TRBV19 with TRBJ2-2; D is possibly TRBD1 or TRBD2 (5 bases each). Germline V gene sequence: CDR1 LNHDA, CDR2 SQIVND (reference sequence). The CDR3 totals 14 residues. The V and J ends lost 3 bases and 7 bases respectively, with 12 bases between them.

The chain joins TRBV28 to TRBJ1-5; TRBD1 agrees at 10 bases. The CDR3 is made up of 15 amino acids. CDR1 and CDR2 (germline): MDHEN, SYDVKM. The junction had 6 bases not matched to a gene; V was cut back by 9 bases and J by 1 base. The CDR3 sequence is CASIGTGASNQPQHF. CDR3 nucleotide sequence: TGTGCCAGTATCGGGACAGGGGCCAGCAATCAGCCCCAGCATTTT. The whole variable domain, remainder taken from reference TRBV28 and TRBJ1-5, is DVKVTQSSRYLVKRTGEKVFLECVQDMDHENMFWYRQDPGLGLRLIYFSYDVKMKEKGDIPEGYSVSREKKERFSLILESASTNQTSMYLCASIGTGASNQPQHFGDGTRLSIL.

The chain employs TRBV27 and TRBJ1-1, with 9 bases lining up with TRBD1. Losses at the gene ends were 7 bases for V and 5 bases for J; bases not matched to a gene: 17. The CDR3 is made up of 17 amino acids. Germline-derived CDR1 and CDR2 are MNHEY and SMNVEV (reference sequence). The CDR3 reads CASTNRVRTGVWTEAFF. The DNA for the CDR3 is TGTGCCAGCACCAACCGGGTCCGGACAGGGGTGTGGACTGAAGCTTTCTTT.

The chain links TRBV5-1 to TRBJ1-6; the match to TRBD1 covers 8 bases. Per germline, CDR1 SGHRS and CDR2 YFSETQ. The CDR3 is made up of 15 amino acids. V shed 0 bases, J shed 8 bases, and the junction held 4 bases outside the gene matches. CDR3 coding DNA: TGCGCCAGCAGCTTGGGACAGGGGTTTCATTCACCCCTCCACTTT. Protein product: CASSLGQGFHSPLHF. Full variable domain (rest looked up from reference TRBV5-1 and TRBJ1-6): KAGVTQTPRYLIKTRGQQVTLSCSPISGHRSVSWYQQTPGQGLQFLFEYFSETQRNKGNFPGRFSGRQFSNSRSEMNVSTLELGDSALYLCASSLGQGFHSPLHFGNGTRLTVT.

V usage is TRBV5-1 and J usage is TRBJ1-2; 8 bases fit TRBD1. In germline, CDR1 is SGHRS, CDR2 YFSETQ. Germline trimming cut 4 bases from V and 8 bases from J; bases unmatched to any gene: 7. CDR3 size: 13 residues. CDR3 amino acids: CASSVETGVGYTF. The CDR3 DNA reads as TGCGCCAGCAGCGTAGAGACAGGGGTCGGCTACACCTTC.

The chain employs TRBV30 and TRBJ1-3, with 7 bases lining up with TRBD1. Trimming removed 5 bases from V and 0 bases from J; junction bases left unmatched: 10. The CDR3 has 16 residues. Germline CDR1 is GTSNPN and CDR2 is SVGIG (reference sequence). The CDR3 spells CAWSRGETLSGNTIYF. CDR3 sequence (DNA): TGTGCCTGGTCCAGGGGGGAGACCCTCTCTGGAAACACCATATATTTT. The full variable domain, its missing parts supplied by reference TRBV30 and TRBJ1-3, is SQTIHQWPATLVQPVGSPLSLECTVEGTSNPNLYWYRQAAGRGLQLLFYSVGIGQISSEVPQNLSASRPQDRQFILSSKKLLLSDSGFYLCAWSRGETLSGNTIYFGEGSWLTVV.

In DNA form, the CDR3 reads TGTGCCATCAGATTAGAAGATACGCAGTATTTT. Its translation: CAIRLEDTQYF. The rearrangement uses TRBV10-3 and TRBJ2-3, with no clear D. The CDR3 covers 11 residues. The germline CDR1 and CDR2 sequences are ENHRY and SYGVKD. The V and J ends lost 6 bases and 5 bases respectively, with 6 bases between them.

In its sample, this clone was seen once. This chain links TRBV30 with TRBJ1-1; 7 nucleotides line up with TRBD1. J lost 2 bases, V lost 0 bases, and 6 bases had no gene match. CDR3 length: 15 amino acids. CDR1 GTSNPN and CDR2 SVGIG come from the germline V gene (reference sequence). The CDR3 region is CAWSVLDRDNTEAFF. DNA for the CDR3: TGTGCCTGGAGTGTCCTCGACAGGGACAACACTGAAGCTTTCTTT.

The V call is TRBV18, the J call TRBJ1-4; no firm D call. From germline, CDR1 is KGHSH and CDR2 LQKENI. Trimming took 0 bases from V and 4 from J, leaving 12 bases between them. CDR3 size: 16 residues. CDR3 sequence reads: CASSPPSEGGNEKLFF. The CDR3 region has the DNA TGTGCCAGCTCACCACCGTCGGAGGGCGGTAATGAAAAACTGTTTTTT.

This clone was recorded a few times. CDR3 DNA sequence: TGTGCCAGCAGCTTGGGTAGCGGGGAGACCCAGTACTTC. Amino acid sequence: CASSLGSGETQYF. This chain links TRBV11-2 with TRBJ2-5, with 7 positions matching TRBD2. Per the germline V gene, CDR1 is SGHAT and CDR2 is FQNNGV. The CDR3 loop spans 13 amino acids. V trimming: 3 bases; J trimming: 5 bases; junction bases outside the gene matches: 3.

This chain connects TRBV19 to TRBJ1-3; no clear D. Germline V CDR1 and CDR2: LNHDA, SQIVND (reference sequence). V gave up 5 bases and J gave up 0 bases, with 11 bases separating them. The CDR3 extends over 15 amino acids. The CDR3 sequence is CASSSTRSSGNTIYF. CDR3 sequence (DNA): TGTGCCAGTAGTTCTACGCGGAGCTCTGGAAACACCATATATTTT.

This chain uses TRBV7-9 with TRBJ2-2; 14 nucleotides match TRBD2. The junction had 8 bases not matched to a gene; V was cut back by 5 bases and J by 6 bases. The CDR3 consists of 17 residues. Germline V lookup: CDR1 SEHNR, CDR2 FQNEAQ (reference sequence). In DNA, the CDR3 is TGTGCCAGCAGCGCCGGGACTAGCGGGGGCATCTCCGGGGAGCTGTTTTTT. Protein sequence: CASSAGTSGGISGELFF.

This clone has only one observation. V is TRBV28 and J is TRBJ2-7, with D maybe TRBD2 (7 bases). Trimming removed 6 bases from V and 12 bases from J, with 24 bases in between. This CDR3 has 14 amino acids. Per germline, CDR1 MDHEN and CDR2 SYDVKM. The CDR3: CASRNRGAGWTWYV. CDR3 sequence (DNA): TGTGCCAGCAGGAATCGGGGGGCGGGTTGGACTTGGTACGTC.

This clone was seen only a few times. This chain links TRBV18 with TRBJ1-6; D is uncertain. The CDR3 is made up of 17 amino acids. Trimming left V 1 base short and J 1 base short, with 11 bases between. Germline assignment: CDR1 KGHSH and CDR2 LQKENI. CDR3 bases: TGTGCCAGCTCACCACAAAGTTGGAGATCCTATAATTCACCCCTCCACTTT. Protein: CASSPQSWRSYNSPLHF.

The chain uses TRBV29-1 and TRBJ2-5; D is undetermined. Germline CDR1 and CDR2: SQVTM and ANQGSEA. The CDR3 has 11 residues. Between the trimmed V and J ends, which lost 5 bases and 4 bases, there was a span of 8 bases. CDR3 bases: TGCAGCGTTAACTTGGGAGAGACCCAGTACTTC. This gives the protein CSVNLGETQYF. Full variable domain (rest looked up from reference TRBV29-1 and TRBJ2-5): SAVISQKPSRDICQRGTSLTIQCQVDSQVTMMFWYRQQPGQSLTLIATANQGSEATYESGFVIDKFPISRPNLTFSTLTVSNMSPEDSSIYLCSVNLGETQYFGPGTRLLVL.

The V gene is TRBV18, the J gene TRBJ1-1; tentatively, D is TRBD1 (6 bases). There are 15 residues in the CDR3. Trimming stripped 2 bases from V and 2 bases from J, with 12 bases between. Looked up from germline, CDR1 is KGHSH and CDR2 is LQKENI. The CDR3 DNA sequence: TGTGCCAGCTCACCAAACAGGGCCCAAAACACTGAAGCTTTCTTT. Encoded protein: CASSPNRAQNTEAFF.

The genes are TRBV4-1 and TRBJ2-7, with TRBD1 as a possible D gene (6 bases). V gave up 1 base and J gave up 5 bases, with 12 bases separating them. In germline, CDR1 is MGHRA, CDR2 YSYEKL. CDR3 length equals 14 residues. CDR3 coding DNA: TGCGCCAGCAGCCAAGGCTCAGGGGTCCACGAGCAGTACGTC. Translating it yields CASSQGSGVHEQYV.

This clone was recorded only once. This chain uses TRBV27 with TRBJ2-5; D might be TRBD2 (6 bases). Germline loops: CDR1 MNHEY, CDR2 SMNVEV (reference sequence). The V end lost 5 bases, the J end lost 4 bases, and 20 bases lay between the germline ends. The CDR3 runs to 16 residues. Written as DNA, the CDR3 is TGTGCCAGCAGTCCCTATCGGACGGGGAGGATAGAGACCCAGTACTTC. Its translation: CASSPYRTGRIETQYF.

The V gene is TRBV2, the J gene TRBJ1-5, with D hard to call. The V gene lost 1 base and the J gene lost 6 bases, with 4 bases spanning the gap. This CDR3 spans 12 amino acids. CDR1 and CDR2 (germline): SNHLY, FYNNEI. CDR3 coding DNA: TGTGCCAGCAGTGAAGATAGTCAGCCCCAGCATTTT. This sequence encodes CASSEDSQPQHF.

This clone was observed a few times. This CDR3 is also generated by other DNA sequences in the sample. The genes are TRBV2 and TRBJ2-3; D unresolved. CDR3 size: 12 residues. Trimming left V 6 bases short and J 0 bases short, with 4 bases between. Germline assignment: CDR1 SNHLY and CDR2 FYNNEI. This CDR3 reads CASSPSTDTQYF. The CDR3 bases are TGTGCCAGCAGCCCCAGCACAGATACGCAGTATTTT.

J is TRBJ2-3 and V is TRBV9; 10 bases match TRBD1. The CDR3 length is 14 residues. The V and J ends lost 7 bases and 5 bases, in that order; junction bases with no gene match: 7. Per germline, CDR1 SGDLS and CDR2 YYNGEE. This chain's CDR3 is CASGGQGRGDTQYF. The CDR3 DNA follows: TGTGCCAGCGGGGGACAGGGGAGGGGAGATACGCAGTATTTT.

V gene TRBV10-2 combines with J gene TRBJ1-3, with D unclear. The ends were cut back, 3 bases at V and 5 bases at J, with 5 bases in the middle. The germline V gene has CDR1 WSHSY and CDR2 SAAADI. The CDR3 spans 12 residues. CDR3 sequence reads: CASSEPRNTIYF. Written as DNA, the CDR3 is TGCGCCAGCAGTGAACCCCGAAACACCATATATTTT.